This entry lists 28 T cell receptor beta chains sequenced from one sample in a study of T cell changes during pregnancy in multiple sclerosis. Data came from immunoSEQ multiplex PCR; TCRdb stores just in-frame clones and leaves some out. Found here are 100,000 or so clones, roughly nine tenths of them singletons; the top ten hold around 1.2%. The sample in question was peripheral blood, obtained in the second trimester of pregnancy. The source is a female donor with multiple sclerosis, enrolled in a pregnancy study.

CDR3 residues: CASSLNRATEAFF. DNA for the CDR3: TGTGCCAGCAGTTTAAACAGGGCTACTGAAGCTTTCTTT. The V and J genes are TRBV27 and TRBJ1-1; the D gene is possibly TRBD1 (6 bases). With 2 bases removed from V and 5 bases from J, the gap between germline ends came to 9 bases. There are 13 residues in the CDR3. The germline V gene has CDR1 MNHEY and CDR2 SMNVEV (reference sequence).

This clone has only one observation. This chain uses TRBV27 with TRBJ1-5, with 8 bases matching TRBD1. J lost 7 bases, V lost 8 bases, and 10 bases had no gene match. This CDR3 is built from 14 residues. Looked up from germline, CDR1 is MNHEY and CDR2 is SMNVEV (reference sequence). The CDR3 loop reads CASSRQGTQQPQHF. CDR3 DNA: TGTGCCAGCTCGCGACAGGGGACACAACAGCCCCAGCATTTT.

Judged by abundance, this clone is medium-sized. V is TRBV20-1 and J is TRBJ1-2, with D unresolved. Germline V CDR1 and CDR2: DFQATT, SNEGSKA (reference sequence). The CDR3 is 10 amino acids. Trimming took off 5 bases at V and 5 bases at J, with 6 bases between the two ends. CDR3 nucleotides: TGCAGTGCTCAGGAATATGGCTACACCTTC. The encoded protein is CSAQEYGYTF.

The chain uses TRBV19 and TRBJ2-3; 14 nucleotides line up with TRBD2. CDR1 and CDR2 (germline): LNHDA, SQIVND (reference sequence). CDR3 length: 17 residues. The V segment lost 5 bases and the J segment 4 bases; nucleotides outside the gene matches: 8. Here the CDR3 reads CASSLRLAGGNADTQYF. The CDR3 DNA reads as TGTGCCAGTAGTCTCAGACTAGCGGGGGGGAATGCAGATACGCAGTATTTT.

V is TRBV7-6 and J is TRBJ2-3; D not certain. CDR3 length: 15 residues. Germline-derived CDR1 and CDR2 are SGHVS and FNYEAQ. Trimming took off 1 base at V and 0 bases at J, with 8 bases between the two ends. In nucleotides, the CDR3 is TGTGCCAGCAGCTTAGATACGACTAGCACAGATACGCAGTATTTT. It yields the protein CASSLDTTSTDTQYF.

The chain carries TRBV25-1 and TRBJ2-1; 12 bases map to TRBD2. V lost 6 bases, J lost 2 bases, and 5 bases stayed unmatched. The CDR3 is made up of 16 amino acids. Germline V gives CDR1 MGHDK, CDR2 SYGVNS. This CDR3 is CASSYTSGRTYNEQFF. The CDR3 nucleotides are TGTGCCAGCAGCTATACTAGCGGGAGGACCTACAATGAGCAGTTCTTC.

This chain joins TRBV18 and TRBJ2-3; D may be TRBD2 (5 bases). The length of the CDR3 is 16 residues. From germline, CDR1 is KGHSH and CDR2 LQKENI. Trimming removed 5 bases from V and 0 bases from J, with 15 bases in between. This chain's CDR3 is CASSTLSGASTDTQYF. For the CDR3, the DNA is TGTGCCAGCTCAACCCTGAGCGGAGCTAGCACAGATACGCAGTATTTT.

This clone has just one count. This chain joins TRBV10-1 and TRBJ2-3; TRBD2 matches 7 bases. The ends lost 8 bases at V and 6 bases at J; junction bases unmatched: 17. Per germline, CDR1 WNHNN and CDR2 SYGVQD (reference sequence). The CDR3 consists of 16 residues. The CDR3 DNA sequence: TGCGCCAGCTTCCCGGCGGGGGATCAGGGTGCCGATACGCAGTATTTT. Amino acid sequence: CASFPAGDQGADTQYF.

The gene calls are TRBV6-4 and TRBJ2-1, with TRBD1 identical over 8 bases. The CDR3 is 16 amino acids. Germline CDR1 is MRHNA and CDR2 is SNTAGT. Trimming removed 3 bases from V and 2 bases from J; junction bases left unmatched: 6. The CDR3 reads CASSEWGTGAYNEQFF. In DNA form, the CDR3 reads TGTGCCAGCAGTGAATGGGGGACAGGTGCCTACAATGAGCAGTTCTTC.

This sequence joins TRBV30 and TRBJ2-1; tentatively, D is TRBD2 (5 bases). With 2 bases removed from V and 7 bases from J, the gap between germline ends came to 6 bases. Germline CDR1 is GTSNPN and CDR2 is SVGIG (reference sequence). This CDR3 contains 11 residues. In nucleotides, the CDR3 is TGTGCCTGGAGTAGAGGGAATGAGCAGTTCTTC. It is translated as CAWSRGNEQFF.

The chain recombines TRBV7-2 with TRBJ2-1, with 7 bases lining up with TRBD2. This CDR3 is 14 amino acids long. CDR1 is SGHTA, CDR2 FQGNSA, per germline. Germline trimming cut 1 base from V and 5 bases from J; bases unmatched to any gene: 2. CDR3 nucleotide sequence: TGTGCCAGCAGCTTAGGGCGGGGGAACAATGAGCAGTTCTTC. Translating gives CASSLGRGNNEQFF.

This clone was recorded once. V usage is TRBV7-2 and J usage is TRBJ2-1, with no clear D. The ends were cut back, 2 bases at V and 3 bases at J, with 14 bases in the middle. CDR3 length: 16 amino acids. Looked up from germline, CDR1 is SGHTA and CDR2 is FQGNSA. The CDR3 reads CASSLQRSPYYNEQFF. CDR3 DNA: TGTGCCAGCAGCTTACAGAGGTCCCCGTACTACAATGAGCAGTTCTTC.

The chain joins TRBV18 to TRBJ2-1; 9 bases match TRBD1. Germline assignment: CDR1 KGHSH and CDR2 LQKENI. Trimming removed 6 bases from V and 6 bases from J; junction bases left unmatched: 12. CDR3 length: 16 residues. The CDR3 coding sequence is TGTGCCAGCTCCGCGAGTATGGGACAGGGCCTCAATGAGCAGTTCTTC. Its translation is CASSASMGQGLNEQFF.

The chain uses TRBV7-2 and TRBJ1-3; a weak D match, TRBD1 (6 bases). The CDR3 is made up of 15 amino acids. In germline, CDR1 is SGHTA, CDR2 FQGNSA. Between the trimmed V and J ends, which lost 1 base and 4 bases, there was a span of 11 bases. The CDR3 region has the DNA TGTGCCAGCAGCTTAGAGGCAGGGGACGGAAACACCATATATTTT. Protein sequence: CASSLEAGDGNTIYF.

This clone has just one count. The rearrangement links TRBV19 to TRBJ2-1, with 8 bases matching TRBD2. V trimming: 4 bases; J trimming: 5 bases; junction bases outside the gene matches: 7. Germline CDR1 is LNHDA and CDR2 is SQIVND (reference sequence). The CDR3 totals 15 residues. The CDR3 loop is CASSKWTSRDNEQFF. Here the CDR3 DNA reads TGTGCCAGTAGTAAGTGGACTAGCAGAGACAATGAGCAGTTCTTC.

This sequence joins TRBV9 and TRBJ2-2; TRBD2 matches 13 bases. Germline CDR1 is SGDLS and CDR2 is YYNGEE. V trimming: 4 bases; J trimming: 3 bases; junction bases outside the gene matches: 6. CDR3 length: 17 residues. The CDR3 loop is CASSPLAGGPYTGELFF. Here the CDR3 DNA reads TGTGCCAGCAGCCCACTAGCGGGAGGGCCGTACACCGGGGAGCTGTTTTTT.

This clone was seen a handful of times. The V and J genes are TRBV28 and TRBJ1-1, with D uncertain. This CDR3 has 15 amino acids. V shed 7 bases and J shed 6 bases, with 21 bases lying between them. Looked up from germline, CDR1 is MDHEN and CDR2 is SYDVKM. CDR3 in DNA: TGTGCCAGCATAAGGAGAGGAGGCGTAGGTGCTGAAGCTTTCTTT. As protein: CASIRRGGVGAEAFF. Full variable domain (rest looked up from reference TRBV28 and TRBJ1-1): DVKVTQSSRYLVKRTGEKVFLECVQDMDHENMFWYRQDPGLGLRLIYFSYDVKMKEKGDIPEGYSVSREKKERFSLILESASTNQTSMYLCASIRRGGVGAEAFFGQGTRLTVV.

The V gene is TRBV19, the J gene TRBJ2-7; TRBD2 matches at 10 bases. The V and J ends lost 4 bases and 7 bases, in that order; junction bases with no gene match: 7. The CDR3 is 14 residues long. Germline assignment: CDR1 LNHDA and CDR2 SQIVND (reference sequence). The CDR3 here is CASSTSSGSFEQYF. The CDR3 DNA follows: TGTGCCAGTAGTACGTCTAGCGGGAGTTTTGAGCAGTACTTC.

The chain uses TRBV6-6 and TRBJ2-3; TRBD2 might be the D (6 bases). The CDR3 is 14 amino acids. In germline, CDR1 is MNHNY, CDR2 SVGAGI (reference sequence). V lost 6 bases and J lost 3, with 13 bases in between. CDR3 residues: CASRDSGGTDTQYF. CDR3 nucleotides: TGTGCCAGCAGGGATAGTGGGGGGACAGATACGCAGTATTTT.

This chain joins TRBV30 and TRBJ1-1; D remains unclear. Germline V gene lookup returns CDR1 GTSNPN and CDR2 SVGIG (reference sequence). Deletions cut 2 bases from V and 1 base from J, with 11 bases between. CDR3 length equals 14 residues. This CDR3 reads CAWSQQLPNTEAFF. DNA of the CDR3: TGTGCCTGGAGTCAACAGTTACCGAACACTGAAGCTTTCTTT.

CDR3 bases: TGCGCCAGCAGCTTGGATTGGCTAGCGGGGGTTGAGCAGTTCTTC. Translated, it gives CASSLDWLAGVEQFF. V and J are TRBV5-1 and TRBJ2-1; 10 nucleotides match TRBD2. The CDR3 contains 15 residues. Germline V gene sequence: CDR1 SGHRS, CDR2 YFSETQ. The J segment lost 9 bases and the V segment lost 0 bases, leaving 6 bases of the junction unmatched.

This clone was counted once. The V and J genes are TRBV29-1 and TRBJ2-3, with TRBD1 as a possible D gene (6 bases). This CDR3 spans 15 amino acids. Germline V gene sequence: CDR1 SQVTM, CDR2 ANQGSEA. Trimming shortened V by 8 bases and J by 3 bases, and 21 bases separated the two germline ends. CDR3 DNA sequence: TGCAGCACTCTGGGACACCTACAAGGAACAGATACGCAGTATTTT. Translation: CSTLGHLQGTDTQYF.

This clone has more than one count but fewer than ten. The chain couples TRBV27 to TRBJ1-2; no clear D. This CDR3 contains 14 residues. Trimming pared 0 bases from V and 7 bases from J, leaving 12 bases between. Germline CDR1 is MNHEY and CDR2 is SMNVEV (reference sequence). The CDR3 is CASSLSRGIGGYTF. In DNA form, the CDR3 reads TGTGCCAGCAGTTTATCAAGAGGGATCGGTGGCTACACCTTC.

The sample holds a few counts of this clone. The CDR3 protein is CASSWQIGAEQYF. The CDR3 nucleotides read TGTGCCAGCAGTTGGCAGATTGGGGCCGAGCAGTACTTC. The chain is built from TRBV28 and TRBJ2-7; D is perhaps TRBD1 (5 bases). Looked up from germline, CDR1 is MDHEN and CDR2 is SYDVKM. The V end lost 4 bases, the J end lost 6 bases, and 13 bases lay between the germline ends. The CDR3 consists of 13 residues.

The chain is built from TRBV7-9 and TRBJ2-7; D may be TRBD1 (5 bases). Germline CDR1 is SEHNR and CDR2 is FQNEAQ (reference sequence). This CDR3 contains 13 residues. Trimming took off 4 bases at V and 2 bases at J, with 9 bases between the two ends. For the CDR3, the DNA is TGTGCCAGCAGCTCGGACAAGGCCTACGAGCAGTACTTC. Amino acids: CASSSDKAYEQYF.

The gene calls are TRBV27 and TRBJ2-7; 8 bases agree with TRBD2. The length of the CDR3 is 16 residues. With 5 bases clipped from V and 0 bases from J, the junction kept 9 bases outside the gene matches. CDR1 MNHEY and CDR2 SMNVEV come from the germline V gene (reference sequence). The CDR3: CASSPTSGIHSYEQYF. The CDR3 coding sequence is TGTGCCAGCAGTCCCACTAGCGGTATCCACTCCTACGAGCAGTACTTC.

The rearrangement joins TRBV20-1 to TRBJ2-1; D gene unclear. Germline CDR1 reads DFQATT; CDR2 reads SNEGSKA (reference sequence). V shed 4 bases and J shed 7 bases, with 5 bases lying between them. The CDR3 sequence is 10 residues long. CDR3 loop: CSAIANEQFF. In DNA, the CDR3 is TGCAGTGCTATTGCGAATGAGCAGTTCTTC.

The sample holds one count of this clone. The chain couples TRBV5-6 to TRBJ1-2; the D gene is possibly TRBD1 (5 bases). This CDR3 region has 13 residues. V gave up 0 bases and J gave up 8 bases, with 11 bases separating them. The germline CDR1 and CDR2 sequences are SGHDT and YYEEEE. This chain's CDR3 is CASSLGPGRGYTF. The CDR3 DNA is TGTGCCAGCAGCTTGGGACCAGGGAGGGGCTACACCTTC.